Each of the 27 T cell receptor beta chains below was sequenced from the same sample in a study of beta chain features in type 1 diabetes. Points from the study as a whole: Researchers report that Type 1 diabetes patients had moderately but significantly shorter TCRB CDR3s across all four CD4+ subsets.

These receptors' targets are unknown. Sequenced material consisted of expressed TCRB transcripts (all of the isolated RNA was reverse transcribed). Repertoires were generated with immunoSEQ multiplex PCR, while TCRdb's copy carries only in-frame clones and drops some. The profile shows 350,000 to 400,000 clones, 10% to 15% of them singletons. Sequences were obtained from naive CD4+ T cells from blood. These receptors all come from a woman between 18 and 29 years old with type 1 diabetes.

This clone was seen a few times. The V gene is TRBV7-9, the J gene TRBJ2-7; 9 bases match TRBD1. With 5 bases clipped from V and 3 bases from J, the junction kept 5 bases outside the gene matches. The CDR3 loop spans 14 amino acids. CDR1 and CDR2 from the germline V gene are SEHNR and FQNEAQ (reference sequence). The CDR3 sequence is CASSPGTGIYEQYF. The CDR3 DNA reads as TGTGCCAGCAGCCCCGGGACAGGGATCTACGAGCAGTACTTC.

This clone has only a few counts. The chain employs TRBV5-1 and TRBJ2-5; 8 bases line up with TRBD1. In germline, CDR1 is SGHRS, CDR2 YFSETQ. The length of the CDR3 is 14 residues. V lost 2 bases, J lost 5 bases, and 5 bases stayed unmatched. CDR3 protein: CASSFRGPSETQYF. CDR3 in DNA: TGCGCCAGCAGCTTCAGGGGGCCTTCGGAGACCCAGTACTTC.

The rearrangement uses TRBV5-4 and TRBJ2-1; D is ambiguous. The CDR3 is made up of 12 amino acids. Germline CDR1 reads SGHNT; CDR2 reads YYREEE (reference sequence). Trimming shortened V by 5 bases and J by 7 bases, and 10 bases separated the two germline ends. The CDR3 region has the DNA TGTGCCAGCAGTATACCCCGGAATGAGCAGTTCTTC. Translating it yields CASSIPRNEQFF.

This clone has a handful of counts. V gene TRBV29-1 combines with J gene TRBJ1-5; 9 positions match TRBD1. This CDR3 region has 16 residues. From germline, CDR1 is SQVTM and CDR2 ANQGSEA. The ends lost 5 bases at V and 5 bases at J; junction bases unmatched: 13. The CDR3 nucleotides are TGCAGCGTTCAAAAGGGGGGGACAGGGTTCGATCAGCCCCAGCATTTT. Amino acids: CSVQKGGTGFDQPQHF.

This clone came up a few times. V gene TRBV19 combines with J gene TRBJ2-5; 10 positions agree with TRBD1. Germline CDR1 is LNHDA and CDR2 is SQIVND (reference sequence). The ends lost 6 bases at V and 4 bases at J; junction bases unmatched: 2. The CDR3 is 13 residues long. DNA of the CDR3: TGTGCCAGTAGGACAGGGGGCGCAGAGACCCAGTACTTC. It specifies CASRTGGAETQYF.

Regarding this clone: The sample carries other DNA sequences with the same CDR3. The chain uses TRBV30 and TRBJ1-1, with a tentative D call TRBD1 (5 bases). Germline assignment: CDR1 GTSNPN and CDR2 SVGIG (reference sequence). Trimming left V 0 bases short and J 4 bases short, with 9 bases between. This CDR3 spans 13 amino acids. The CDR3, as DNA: TGTGCCTGGAGTGTCGGCGGGGGCACTGAAGCTTTCTTT. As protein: CAWSVGGGTEAFF.

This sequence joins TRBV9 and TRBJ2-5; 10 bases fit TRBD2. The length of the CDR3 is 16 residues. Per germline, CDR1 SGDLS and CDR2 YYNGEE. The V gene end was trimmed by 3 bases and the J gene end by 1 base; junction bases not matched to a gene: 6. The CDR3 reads CASSGLAGATQETQYF. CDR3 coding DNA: TGTGCCAGCAGCGGGCTAGCGGGGGCGACCCAAGAGACCCAGTACTTC. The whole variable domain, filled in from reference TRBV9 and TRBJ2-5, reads DSGVTQTPKHLITATGQRVTLRCSPRSGDLSVYWYQQSLDQGLQFLIQYYNGEERAKGNILERFSAQQFPDLHSELNLSSLELGDSALYFCASSGLAGATQETQYFGPGTRLLVL.

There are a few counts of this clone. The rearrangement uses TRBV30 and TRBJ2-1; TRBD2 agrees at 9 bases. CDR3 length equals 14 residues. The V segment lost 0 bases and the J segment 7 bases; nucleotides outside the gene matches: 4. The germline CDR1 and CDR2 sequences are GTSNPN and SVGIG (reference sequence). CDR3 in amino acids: CAWSVFLAGNEQFF. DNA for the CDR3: TGTGCCTGGAGTGTATTCCTAGCGGGAAATGAGCAGTTCTTC. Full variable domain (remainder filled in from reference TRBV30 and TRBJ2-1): SQTIHQWPATLVQPVGSPLSLECTVEGTSNPNLYWYRQAAGRGLQLLFYSVGIGQISSEVPQNLSASRPQDRQFILSSKKLLLSDSGFYLCAWSVFLAGNEQFFGPGTRLTVL.

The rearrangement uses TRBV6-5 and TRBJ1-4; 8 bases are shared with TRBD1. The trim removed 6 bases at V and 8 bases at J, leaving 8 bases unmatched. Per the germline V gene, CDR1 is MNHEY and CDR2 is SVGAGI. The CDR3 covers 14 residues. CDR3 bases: TGTGCCAGCAGACCCGACAGGGGACGAGAAAAACTGTTTTTT. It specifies CASRPDRGREKLFF.

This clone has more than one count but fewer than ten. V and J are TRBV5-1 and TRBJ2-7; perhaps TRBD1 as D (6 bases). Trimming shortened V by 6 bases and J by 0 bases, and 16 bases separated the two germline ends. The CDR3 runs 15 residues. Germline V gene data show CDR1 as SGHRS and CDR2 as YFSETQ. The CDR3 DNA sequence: TGCGCCAGCAACCAGAGAGGGGGTCCCTCCTACGAGCAGTACTTC. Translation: CASNQRGGPSYEQYF.

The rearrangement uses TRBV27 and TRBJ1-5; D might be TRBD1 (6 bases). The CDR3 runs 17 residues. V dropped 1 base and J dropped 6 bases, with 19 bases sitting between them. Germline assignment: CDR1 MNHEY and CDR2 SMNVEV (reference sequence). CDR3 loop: CASSLFRLGGHVQPQHF. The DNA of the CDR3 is TGTGCCAGCAGTTTATTTAGGCTCGGGGGGCACGTTCAGCCCCAGCATTTT.

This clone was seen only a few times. The CDR3 sequence is CASRLPSGVLKAFF. CDR3 coding DNA: TGTGCCAGCAGACTCCCGTCGGGGGTCCTAAAAGCTTTCTTT. The chain has TRBV28 and TRBJ1-1; the D gene is possibly TRBD1 (5 bases). Germline V gene lookup returns CDR1 MDHEN and CDR2 SYDVKM. The CDR3 covers 14 residues. The V gene lost 6 bases and the J gene lost 9 bases, with 20 bases spanning the gap. Variable domain in full (rest from reference TRBV28 and TRBJ1-1): DVKVTQSSRYLVKRTGEKVFLECVQDMDHENMFWYRQDPGLGLRLIYFSYDVKMKEKGDIPEGYSVSREKKERFSLILESASTNQTSMYLCASRLPSGVLKAFFGQGTRLTVV.

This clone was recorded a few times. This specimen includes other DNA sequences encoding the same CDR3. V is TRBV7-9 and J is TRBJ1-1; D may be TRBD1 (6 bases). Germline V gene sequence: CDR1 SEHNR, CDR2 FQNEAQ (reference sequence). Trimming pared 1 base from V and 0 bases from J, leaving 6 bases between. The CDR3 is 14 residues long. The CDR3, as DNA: TGTGCCAGCAGCTTAGGGACAGTGAACACTGAAGCTTTCTTT. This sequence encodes CASSLGTVNTEAFF.

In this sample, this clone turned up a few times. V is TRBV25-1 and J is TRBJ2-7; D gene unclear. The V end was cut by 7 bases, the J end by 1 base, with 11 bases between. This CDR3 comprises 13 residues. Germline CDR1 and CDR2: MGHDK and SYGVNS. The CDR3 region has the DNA TGTGCCAGCACCGGCCAGGATTCCTACGAGCAGTACTTC. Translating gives CASTGQDSYEQYF.

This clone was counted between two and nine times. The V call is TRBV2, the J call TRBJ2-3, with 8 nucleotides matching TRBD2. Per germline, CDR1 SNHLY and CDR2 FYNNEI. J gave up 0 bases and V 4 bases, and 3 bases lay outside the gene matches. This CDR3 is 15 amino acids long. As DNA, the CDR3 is TGTGCCAGCAGTGTATTAGCGGGGAGCACAGATACGCAGTATTTT. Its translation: CASSVLAGSTDTQYF.

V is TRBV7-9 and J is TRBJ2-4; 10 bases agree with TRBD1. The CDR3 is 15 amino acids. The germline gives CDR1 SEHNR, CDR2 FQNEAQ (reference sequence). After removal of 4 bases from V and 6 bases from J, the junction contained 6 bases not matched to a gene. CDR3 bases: TGTGCCAGCAGCTCCTACCGGGACAGGGGAAACATTCAGTACTTC. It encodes CASSSYRDRGNIQYF. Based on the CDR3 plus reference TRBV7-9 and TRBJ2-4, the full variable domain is DTGVSQNPRHKITKRGQNVTFRCDPISEHNRLYWYRQTLGQGPEFLTYFQNEAQLEKSRLLSDRFSAERPKGSFSTLEIQRTEQGDSAMYLCASSSYRDRGNIQYFGAGTRLSVL.

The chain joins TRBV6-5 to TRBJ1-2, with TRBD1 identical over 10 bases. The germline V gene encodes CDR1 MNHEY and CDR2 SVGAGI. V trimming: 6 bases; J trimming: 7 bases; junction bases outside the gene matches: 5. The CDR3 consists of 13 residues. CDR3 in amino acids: CASRHRQGAGYTF. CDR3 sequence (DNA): TGTGCCAGCAGGCACAGACAGGGGGCTGGCTACACCTTC.

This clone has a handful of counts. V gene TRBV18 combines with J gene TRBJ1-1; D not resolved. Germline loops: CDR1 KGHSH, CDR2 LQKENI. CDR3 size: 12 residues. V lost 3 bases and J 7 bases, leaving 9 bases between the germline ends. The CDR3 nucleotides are TGTGCCAGCTCACCGATGGGCAGTGAAGCTTTCTTT. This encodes CASSPMGSEAFF.

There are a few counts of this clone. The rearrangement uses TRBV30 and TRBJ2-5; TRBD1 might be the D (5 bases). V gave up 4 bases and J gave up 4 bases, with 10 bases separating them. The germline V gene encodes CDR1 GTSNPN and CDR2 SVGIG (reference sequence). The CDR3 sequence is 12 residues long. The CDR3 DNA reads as TGTGCCTGGATGGGGCCCGGAGAGACCCAGTACTTC. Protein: CAWMGPGETQYF.

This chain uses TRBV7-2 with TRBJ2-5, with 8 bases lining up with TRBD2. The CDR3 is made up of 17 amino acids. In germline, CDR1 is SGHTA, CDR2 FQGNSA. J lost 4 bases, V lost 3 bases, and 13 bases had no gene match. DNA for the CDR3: TGTGCCAGCAGCTTCGGGAGCGGGGGTGGATTCCGAGAGACCCAGTACTTC. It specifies CASSFGSGGGFRETQYF.

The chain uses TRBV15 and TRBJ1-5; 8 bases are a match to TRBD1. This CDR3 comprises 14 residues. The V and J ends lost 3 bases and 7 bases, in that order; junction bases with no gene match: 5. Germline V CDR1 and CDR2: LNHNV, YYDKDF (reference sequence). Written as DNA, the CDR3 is TGTGCCACCAGCAGGGGGACAGGCCGGCAGCCCCAGCATTTT. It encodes CATSRGTGRQPQHF.

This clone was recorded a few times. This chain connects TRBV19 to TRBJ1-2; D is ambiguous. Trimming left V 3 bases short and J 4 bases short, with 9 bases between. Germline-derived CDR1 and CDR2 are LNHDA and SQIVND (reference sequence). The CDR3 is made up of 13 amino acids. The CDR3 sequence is CASSMAYLYGYTF. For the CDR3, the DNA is TGTGCCAGTAGTATGGCTTACCTCTATGGCTACACCTTC.

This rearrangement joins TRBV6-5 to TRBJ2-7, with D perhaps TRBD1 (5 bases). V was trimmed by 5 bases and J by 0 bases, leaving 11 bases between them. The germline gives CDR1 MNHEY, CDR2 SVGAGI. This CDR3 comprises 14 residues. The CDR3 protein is CASSTTVISYEQYF. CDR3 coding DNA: TGTGCCAGCAGTACGACAGTGATCTCCTACGAGCAGTACTTC.

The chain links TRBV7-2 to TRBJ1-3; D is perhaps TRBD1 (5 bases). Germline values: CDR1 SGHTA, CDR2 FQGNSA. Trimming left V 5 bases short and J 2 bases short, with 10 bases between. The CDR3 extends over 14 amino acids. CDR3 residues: CASSPPGAGNTIYF. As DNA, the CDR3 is TGTGCCAGCAGCCCCCCGGGGGCTGGAAACACCATATATTTT.

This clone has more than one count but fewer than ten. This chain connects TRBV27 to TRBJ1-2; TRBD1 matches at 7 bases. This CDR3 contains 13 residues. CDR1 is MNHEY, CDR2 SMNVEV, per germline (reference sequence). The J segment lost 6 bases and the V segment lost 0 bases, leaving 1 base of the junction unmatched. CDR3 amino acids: CASSLSGGNGYTF. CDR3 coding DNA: TGTGCCAGCAGTTTATCAGGGGGCAATGGCTACACCTTC.

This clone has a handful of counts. In DNA form, the CDR3 reads TGTGCCAGCAGCCCCCGACAGGGCAGTGAAAAACTGTTTTTT. This gives the protein CASSPRQGSEKLFF. V usage is TRBV7-9 and J usage is TRBJ1-4; 7 bases are a match to TRBD1. CDR1 and CDR2 from the germline V gene are SEHNR and FQNEAQ (reference sequence). CDR3 size: 14 residues. Losses at the gene ends were 5 bases for V and 7 bases for J; bases not matched to a gene: 7.

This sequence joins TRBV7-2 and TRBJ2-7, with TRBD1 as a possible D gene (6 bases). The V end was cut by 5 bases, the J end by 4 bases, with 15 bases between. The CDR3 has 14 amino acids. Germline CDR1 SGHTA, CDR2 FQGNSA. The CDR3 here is CASSIGQFPYEQYF. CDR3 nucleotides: TGTGCCAGCAGCATAGGACAGTTTCCGTACGAGCAGTACTTC.